Listed below are T cell receptor beta chains from one sample, sequenced in a study of T cells in Graves' hyperthyroidism and ophthalmopathy. TCRdb recomputed calls from the multiplex PCR reads with MiXCR, one row per CDR3 protein. This sample has about 610,000 distinct CDR3 sequences; over 12% occur once, and the top ten carry 3.5% to 4.5%. Material: blood. The receptors shown here come from a woman between 35 and 50 years old with Graves' ophthalmopathy. The CDR3 runs from the conserved cysteine through the conserved F or W. A D gene is named only where the DNA matches it firmly. A row's size may be missing; if present it is once, few, many or a size class.

abundance: few; d_gene: TRBD2; v_gene: TRBV5-1; j_gene: TRBJ2-7; CDR3aa: CASSLEGLATAQQYF; CDR3nt: TGCGCCAGCAGCTTGGAGGGACTAGCGACAGCCCAGCAGTACTTC
abundance: many; d_gene: TRBD2; v_gene: TRBV6-1; j_gene: TRBJ2-2; CDR3aa: CASRQAGENTGELFF; CDR3nt: TGTGCCAGCAGACAAGCGGGAGAGAACACCGGGGAGCTGTTTTTT
abundance: many; d_gene: TRBD2; v_gene: TRBV30; j_gene: TRBJ2-7; CDR3aa: CAWTGAGYEQYF; CDR3nt: TGTGCCTGGACGGGAGCGGGATACGAGCAGTACTTC
abundance: many; d_gene: -; v_gene: TRBV28; j_gene: TRBJ2-4; CDR3aa: CASSREGVTKNIQYF; CDR3nt: TGTGCCAGCAGTCGGGAAGGGGTGACCAAAAACATTCAGTACTTC
abundance: few; d_gene: TRBD1; v_gene: TRBV7-2; j_gene: TRBJ1-2; CDR3aa: CASSRQGESNYGYTF; CDR3nt: TGTGCCAGCAGCAGACAGGGGGAGAGTAACTATGGCTACACCTTC
abundance: once; d_gene: TRBD2; v_gene: TRBV6-5; j_gene: TRBJ2-5; CDR3aa: CASSYSGGLSRETQYF; CDR3nt: TGTGCCAGCAGTTACTCGGGAGGGCTGAGTAGAGAGACCCAGTACTTC
abundance: many; d_gene: TRBD1; v_gene: TRBV7-8; j_gene: TRBJ1-3; CDR3aa: CASSLWTGNGNTIYF; CDR3nt: TGTGCCAGCAGCCTCTGGACAGGGAACGGAAACACCATATATTTT
abundance: many; d_gene: -; v_gene: TRBV11-1; j_gene: TRBJ2-7; CDR3aa: CASSARTTYEQYF; CDR3nt: TGTGCCAGCAGCGCCCGGACAACCTACGAGCAGTACTTC
abundance: many; d_gene: TRBD1; v_gene: TRBV4-3; j_gene: TRBJ2-2; CDR3aa: CASSQIQGADTGELFF; CDR3nt: TGCGCCAGCAGCCAAATCCAGGGGGCAGACACCGGGGAGCTGTTTTTT
abundance: -; d_gene: -; v_gene: TRBV6-5; j_gene: TRBJ1-5; CDR3aa: CASSYFRGQPQHF; CDR3nt: TGTGCCAGCAGTTACTTTAGGGGGCAGCCCCAGCATTTT
abundance: few; d_gene: TRBD1; v_gene: TRBV7-2; j_gene: TRBJ2-3; CDR3aa: CASSLGGGLGTDTQYF; CDR3nt: TGTGCCAGCAGCTTAGGAGGGGGCCTGGGCACAGATACGCAGTATTTT
abundance: many; d_gene: TRBD1; v_gene: TRBV4-3; j_gene: TRBJ1-2; CDR3aa: CASSQRDRGGYTF; CDR3nt: TGCGCCAGCAGCCAACGAGACAGGGGAGGCTACACCTTC
abundance: many; d_gene: TRBD1; v_gene: TRBV7-9; j_gene: TRBJ1-2; CDR3aa: CASSLGTGTGDGYTF; CDR3nt: TGTGCCAGCAGCTTAGGTACGGGGACAGGCGATGGCTACACCTTC
abundance: many; d_gene: -; v_gene: TRBV7-2; j_gene: TRBJ1-5; CDR3aa: CASSLLVDSNQPQHF; CDR3nt: TGTGCCAGCAGCTTATTGGTTGATAGCAATCAGCCCCAGCATTTT
abundance: many; d_gene: -; v_gene: TRBV7-8; j_gene: TRBJ2-7; CDR3aa: CASSLRLVDEQYF; CDR3nt: TGTGCCAGCAGCTTGAGACTAGTGGACGAGCAGTACTTC
abundance: many; d_gene: -; v_gene: TRBV20-1; j_gene: TRBJ1-2; CDR3aa: CSAGDGYYGYTF; CDR3nt: TGCAGTGCTGGGGACGGCTACTATGGCTACACCTTC
abundance: many; d_gene: TRBD2; v_gene: TRBV30; j_gene: TRBJ2-2; CDR3aa: CAWSDLLAARKVGELFF; CDR3nt: TGTGCCTGGAGTGACCTTCTAGCGGCTCGAAAAGTTGGGGAGCTGTTTTTT
abundance: -; d_gene: -; v_gene: TRBV27; j_gene: TRBJ1-2; CDR3aa: CASSPGWTRGRGFGYTF; CDR3nt: TGTGCCAGCAGTCCTGGGTGGACTAGGGGCAGGGGATTCGGCTACACCTTC
abundance: -; d_gene: TRBD2; v_gene: TRBV4-1; j_gene: TRBJ2-5; CDR3aa: CASSLGVASGTPETQYF; CDR3nt: TGCGCCAGCAGCCTGGGGGTGGCTAGCGGGACCCCAGAGACCCAGTACTTC
abundance: many; d_gene: -; v_gene: TRBV28; j_gene: TRBJ2-7; CDR3aa: CASSPTVTYEQYF; CDR3nt: TGTGCCAGCAGTCCGACAGTGACCTACGAGCAGTACTTC
abundance: few; d_gene: -; v_gene: TRBV11-1; j_gene: TRBJ2-7; CDR3aa: CASGPTEVLADSYEQYF; CDR3nt: TGTGCCAGCGGCCCAACAGAGGTCTTAGCGGACTCCTACGAGCAGTACTTC
abundance: many; d_gene: TRBD1; v_gene: TRBV13; j_gene: TRBJ2-7; CDR3aa: CASSTATGASYEQYF; CDR3nt: TGTGCCAGCAGCACGGCGACAGGGGCGTCCTACGAGCAGTACTTC
abundance: many; d_gene: TRBD1; v_gene: TRBV11-1; j_gene: TRBJ2-2; CDR3aa: CASSSNRDRVHGELFF; CDR3nt: TGTGCCAGCAGCTCGAACCGGGACAGGGTACACGGGGAGCTGTTTTTT
abundance: many; d_gene: TRBD1; v_gene: TRBV20-1; j_gene: TRBJ2-7; CDR3aa: CSARDRGPGGRSHEQYF; CDR3nt: TGCAGTGCCCGGGACAGGGGACCTGGCGGGAGGTCCCACGAGCAGTACTTC
abundance: many; d_gene: -; v_gene: TRBV7-2; j_gene: TRBJ1-1; CDR3aa: CASRGPGAAPDAFF; CDR3nt: TGTGCCAGCAGGGGACCAGGGGCCGCTCCTGACGCTTTCTTT
abundance: many; d_gene: -; v_gene: TRBV6-2/TRBV6-3; j_gene: TRBJ2-7; CDR3aa: CASAPSGTYEQYF; CDR3nt: TGTGCCAGCGCACCGAGCGGAACCTACGAGCAGTACTTC
abundance: many; d_gene: -; v_gene: TRBV4-2; j_gene: TRBJ2-5; CDR3aa: CASSPSTRKETQYF; CDR3nt: TGTGCCAGCAGCCCGTCGACTAGGAAAGAGACCCAGTACTTC
abundance: -; d_gene: -; v_gene: TRBV6-2/TRBV6-3; j_gene: TRBJ2-7; CDR3aa: CASTNNRLGEQYF; CDR3nt: TGTGCCAGCACCAACAACCGACTAGGCGAGCAGTACTTC
abundance: many; d_gene: -; v_gene: TRBV7-2; j_gene: TRBJ2-7; CDR3aa: CASSLVGASYEQYF; CDR3nt: TGTGCCAGCAGCTTAGTAGGAGCGAGCTACGAGCAGTACTTC
abundance: -; d_gene: -; v_gene: TRBV18; j_gene: TRBJ2-5; CDR3aa: CASSPSGIRIRETQYF; CDR3nt: TGTGCCAGCTCACCCAGCGGCATTAGGATCAGGGAGACCCAGTACTTC
abundance: many; d_gene: TRBD1; v_gene: TRBV27; j_gene: TRBJ1-2; CDR3aa: CASSFDRANGYTF; CDR3nt: TGTGCCAGCAGCTTCGACAGGGCCAATGGCTACACCTTC
abundance: many; d_gene: TRBD2; v_gene: TRBV28; j_gene: TRBJ2-5; CDR3aa: CASGSSGWETQYF; CDR3nt: TGTGCCAGCGGGTCTAGCGGATGGGAGACCCAGTACTTC
abundance: -; d_gene: -; v_gene: TRBV3-1; j_gene: TRBJ2-7; CDR3aa: CASSQDTSRDYEQYF; CDR3nt: TGTGCCAGCAGCCAAGATACTAGCAGGGACTACGAGCAGTACTTC
abundance: many; d_gene: -; v_gene: TRBV11-2; j_gene: TRBJ2-7; CDR3aa: CASTSNTGGYEQYF; CDR3nt: TGTGCCAGCACCTCGAACACGGGCGGATACGAGCAGTACTTC
abundance: many; d_gene: TRBD1; v_gene: TRBV6-4; j_gene: TRBJ1-2; CDR3aa: CASSDLQNRDRGNYGYTF; CDR3nt: TGTGCCAGCAGTGACCTCCAAAATCGGGACAGGGGAAACTATGGCTACACCTTC
abundance: many; d_gene: TRBD2; v_gene: TRBV12-3/TRBV12-4; j_gene: TRBJ2-3; CDR3aa: CASSLLAGGYTDTQYF; CDR3nt: TGTGCCAGCAGTTTACTAGCGGGAGGGTACACAGATACGCAGTATTTT
abundance: many; d_gene: -; v_gene: TRBV25-1; j_gene: TRBJ2-7; CDR3aa: CASSESLSYEQYF; CDR3nt: TGTGCCAGCAGTGAATCTCTGAGCTACGAGCAGTACTTC
abundance: many; d_gene: TRBD1; v_gene: TRBV7-8; j_gene: TRBJ2-7; CDR3aa: CASSPAFRDRVSYEQYF; CDR3nt: TGTGCCAGCAGCCCGGCGTTTAGGGACAGGGTGTCCTACGAGCAGTACTTC
abundance: -; d_gene: TRBD2; v_gene: TRBV6-1; j_gene: TRBJ2-5; CDR3aa: CASTRLAGQETQYF; CDR3nt: TGTGCCAGCACCAGACTAGCGGGGCAAGAGACCCAGTACTTC
abundance: many; d_gene: -; v_gene: TRBV7-9; j_gene: TRBJ1-1; CDR3aa: CASSLEGTLNTEAFF; CDR3nt: TGTGCCAGCAGCTTAGAGGGGACGCTGAACACTGAAGCTTTCTTT
abundance: many; d_gene: -; v_gene: TRBV6-1; j_gene: TRBJ2-7; CDR3aa: CASQGRAYEQYF; CDR3nt: TGTGCCAGCCAAGGCAGGGCCTACGAGCAGTACTTC
abundance: many; d_gene: -; v_gene: TRBV28; j_gene: TRBJ2-7; CDR3aa: CASSLSRPYEQYF; CDR3nt: TGTGCCAGCAGTTTGTCACGGCCCTACGAGCAGTACTTC
abundance: -; d_gene: -; v_gene: TRBV19; j_gene: TRBJ2-7; CDR3aa: CASSMERTYEQYF; CDR3nt: TGTGCCAGTAGTATGGAGAGAACCTACGAGCAGTACTTC